The text below deals with one TCR beta chain. This CDR3 is 16 amino acids long. Germline CDR1 reads SGDLS; CDR2 reads YYNGEE. V lost 0 bases and J 4 bases, leaving 14 bases between the germline ends. The data derive from a study of CD8 T cells in Susac syndrome. TCR beta sequencing covered blood CD8+ and CD4+ T cells. Random-hexamer reverse transcription was applied to roughly 0.5 to 1 ug RNA. From the immunoSEQ multiplex PCR reads, TCRdb called clonotypes with MiXCR, one entry per CDR3 protein. The table has fewer than 150,000 distinct CDR3 sequences, approximately 95% seen once. What was sequenced was CD8+ T cells from PBMCs. The sequence derives from a human donor in good health. V gene TRBV9 combines with J gene TRBJ2-1; TRBD2 might be the D (5 bases). The CDR3 nucleotides read TGTGCCAGCAGCGTAGGAGGGCCCCTCCTTTACAATGAGCAGTTCTTC. Encoded protein: CASSVGGPLLYNEQFF.